Presented here are 18 T cell receptor beta chains from one specimen sequenced in a study of shared clonotypes between healthy human individuals (dated by TCRdb to 2018 to 2021). Library construction relied on the immunoSEQ multiplex PCR assay. The table was pulled from immuneACCESS by TCRdb, which kept in-frame rearrangements only. Such tables lose some clones; where checked, under half of the loss comes from unresolved V genes, and the rest has no known cause. The sample profile shows 2 million to 2.5 million clones; roughly 95% of them were found once. 0.13% of the sample is in the top ten clones. The source material was naive CD4+ T cells sorted from blood. What this sample's cell subset or site label stands for: CD45RA+ positively selected. These receptors originate from a man between 18 and 35 years old in good health.

The chain links TRBV6-1 to TRBJ1-6, with TRBD1 as a possible D gene (6 bases). V gave up 7 bases and J gave up 5 bases, with 9 bases separating them. Germline CDR1 and CDR2: MNHNS and SASEGT. The CDR3 has 13 residues. The CDR3 sequence is CASKDSNNSPLHF. CDR3 bases: TGTGCCAGCAAGGACAGCAATAATTCACCCCTCCACTTT.

The genes are TRBV5-1 and TRBJ2-7; maybe TRBD1 (6 bases). This CDR3 region has 17 residues. V shed 4 bases and J shed 2 bases, with 22 bases lying between them. The germline CDR1 and CDR2 sequences are SGHRS and YFSETQ. The CDR3 DNA is TGCGCCAGCAGCCTAGGGGGAGTGAGGTCTCTACCCTACGAGCAGTACTTC. This codes for CASSLGGVRSLPYEQYF.

The J gene is TRBJ2-1, the V gene TRBV2; possible D gene TRBD1, 6 bases. The CDR3 has 16 amino acids. The V gene's germline CDR1 is SNHLY and CDR2 FYNNEI. Trimming removed 6 bases at V and 6 bases at J, with 21 bases between. CDR3 protein: CASSRQLIQGFNEQFF. The CDR3 DNA reads TGTGCCAGCAGCCGACAGCTCATTCAGGGGTTCAATGAGCAGTTCTTC.

The chain combines TRBV6-5 with TRBJ1-5; maybe TRBD1 (5 bases). The CDR3 length is 15 residues. The V gene's germline CDR1 is MNHEY and CDR2 SVGAGI. Deletions cut 5 bases from V and 4 bases from J, with 15 bases between. DNA of the CDR3: TGTGCCAGCAGTCGAGGCGGCAGGGAGAATCAGCCCCAGCATTTT. It is translated as CASSRGGRENQPQHF.

V and J are TRBV6-4 and TRBJ2-3; 8 positions agree with TRBD1. The trim removed 6 bases at V and 4 bases at J, leaving 6 bases unmatched. The CDR3 has 14 amino acids. Germline CDR1 reads MRHNA; CDR2 reads SNTAGT. The CDR3 sequence is CASRRDRLADTQYF. As DNA, the CDR3 is TGTGCCAGCAGAAGGGACAGGCTGGCAGATACGCAGTATTTT.

CDR3 nucleotides: TGTGCCAGCAGTTACGCTAGCGAATACGAGCAGTACTTC. It yields the protein CASSYASEYEQYF. This chain joins TRBV6-5 and TRBJ2-7; D may be TRBD2 (6 bases). The ends were cut back, 2 bases at V and 4 bases at J, with 9 bases in the middle. This CDR3 spans 13 amino acids. Germline V CDR1 and CDR2: MNHEY, SVGAGI.

The V and J genes are TRBV15 and TRBJ2-7, with D hard to call. This CDR3 contains 13 residues. The germline gives CDR1 LNHNV, CDR2 YYDKDF (reference sequence). The V gene lost 3 bases and the J gene lost 6 bases, with 12 bases spanning the gap. The CDR3 sequence: CATSRDHQTEQYF. The CDR3 DNA follows: TGTGCCACCAGCAGGGACCACCAAACCGAGCAGTACTTC.

The chain carries TRBV5-1 and TRBJ2-5, with 9 bases identical to TRBD2. The germline CDR1 and CDR2 sequences are SGHRS and YFSETQ. Unmatched junction bases numbered 6, after V lost 0 bases and J lost 3 bases. This CDR3 has 16 amino acids. The CDR3 region is CASSLAVAGVKETQYF. DNA for the CDR3: TGCGCCAGCAGCTTGGCCGTAGCGGGAGTGAAAGAGACCCAGTACTTC.

Comment on this clone: Distinct nucleotide sequences in the sample also encode this CDR3. CDR3 sequence reads: CASSQGQGNQPQHF. The CDR3 DNA reads TGCGCCAGCAGCCAAGGTCAGGGTAATCAGCCCCAGCATTTT. This chain links TRBV4-1 with TRBJ1-5; D perhaps matches TRBD1 (5 bases). V lost 1 base and J lost 4, with 8 bases in between. Germline CDR1 and CDR2: MGHRA and YSYEKL. CDR3 size: 14 residues.

The V and J genes are TRBV19 and TRBJ1-5; weak D call: TRBD1 (5 bases). There are 15 residues in the CDR3. V gave up 0 bases and J gave up 7 bases, with 13 bases separating them. CDR1 is LNHDA, CDR2 SQIVND, per germline (reference sequence). The CDR3 nucleotides read TGTGCCAGTAGTATAGAAGTGGGGCTGGAGCAGCCCCAGCATTTT. It specifies CASSIEVGLEQPQHF.

The chain joins TRBV7-9 to TRBJ1-2, with D perhaps matching TRBD1 (5 bases). The germline V gene encodes CDR1 SEHNR and CDR2 FQNEAQ (reference sequence). This CDR3 has 11 amino acids. V was cut by 4 bases and J by 6 bases, with 6 bases left in between. The DNA for the CDR3 is TGTGCCAGCAGCTGGGACGATGGCTACACCTTC. This sequence encodes CASSWDDGYTF.

V and J are TRBV5-1 and TRBJ2-1, with 9 bases that match TRBD1. This CDR3 spans 15 amino acids. Germline V gives CDR1 SGHRS, CDR2 YFSETQ. J was trimmed by 9 bases and V by 4 bases; bases with no gene match: 11. CDR3 in amino acids: CASSRGQGSTSEQFF. CDR3 nucleotide sequence: TGCGCCAGCAGCAGGGGACAGGGATCAACGAGTGAGCAGTTCTTC.

The genes are TRBV5-1 and TRBJ2-5, with D possibly matching TRBD1 (6 bases). This CDR3 has 17 amino acids. Germline lookup yields CDR1 SGHRS and CDR2 YFSETQ. V shed 4 bases and J shed 4 bases, with 23 bases lying between them. The CDR3, as DNA: TGCGCCAGCAGCCGTGACGGGCCAGACAGGAGAGGAGAGACCCAGTACTTC. This codes for CASSRDGPDRRGETQYF.

Note on this clone: Relative to the germline gene, one junction end is altered; a read error may explain this. This chain connects TRBV28 to TRBJ1-4; D is uncertain. This CDR3 region has 13 residues. The germline CDR1 and CDR2 sequences are MDHEN and SYDVKM. The CDR3 sequence: CASSLYETETLFF. The DNA for the CDR3 is TGTGCCAGCAGTTTATATGAGACTGAAACACTGTTTTTT.

The rearrangement uses TRBV10-2 and TRBJ2-5; 7 nucleotides line up with TRBD1. V lost 7 bases to trimming and J lost 0 bases; unmatched junction nucleotides: 5. The V gene's germline CDR1 is WSHSY and CDR2 SAAADI. The CDR3 runs 14 residues. The CDR3 region has the DNA TGCGCCAGCATCCCGACAGGGTACCAAGAGACCCAGTACTTC. Translated: CASIPTGYQETQYF.

The chain employs TRBV6-5 and TRBJ2-1; 8 nucleotides agree with TRBD1. CDR3 length: 15 amino acids. In germline, CDR1 is MNHEY, CDR2 SVGAGI. Trimming took 5 bases from V and 4 from J; bases not matched to a gene: 7. This CDR3 is CASSVTGVPYNEQFF. The CDR3 bases are TGTGCCAGCAGTGTGACAGGGGTTCCGTACAATGAGCAGTTCTTC.

In the case of this clone: The sample carries other DNA sequences with the same CDR3. The chain employs TRBV5-4 and TRBJ2-5; the D gene is possibly TRBD1 (5 bases). The CDR3 extends over 14 amino acids. The germline V and J ends were trimmed by 1 base and 1 base, with 8 bases remaining between them. Germline V gene sequence: CDR1 SGHNT, CDR2 YYREEE (reference sequence). The CDR3 region is CASSLKGPQETQYF. The CDR3 region has the DNA TGTGCCAGCAGCTTGAAGGGGCCCCAAGAGACCCAGTACTTC.

The V gene is TRBV28, the J gene TRBJ1-5; D might be TRBD1 (5 bases). The CDR3 runs to 16 residues. The V end lost 1 base, the J end lost 5 bases, and 15 bases lay between the germline ends. Germline V gene data show CDR1 as MDHEN and CDR2 as SYDVKM. The CDR3: CASSLSGLGGYQPQHF. The CDR3 coding sequence is TGTGCCAGCAGTTTATCAGGACTCGGGGGTTATCAGCCCCAGCATTTT.